This T cell receptor (beta chain) originates from a study of cytomegalovirus exposure and HLA in healthy donors. Study background: The same platform used for the 500 to 850 first-cohort repertoires was also used for the 90 to 150 validation repertoires, as a later analysis reported. Study results and limitations: Confirmation was obtained in vitro that a few CMV-associated chains are specific for CMV antigens.

The donors were in the approximately 110-subject validation cohort; that cohort was separate from the roughly 680-subject first cohort. Profiled with immunoSEQ multiplex PCR; TCRdb holds only in-frame clones, not every one. The sample has about 44,000 clones; approximately 93% are singletons. Note on this clone: The target antigen is unknown.

Germline-derived CDR1 and CDR2 are KGHSH and LQKENI. This CDR3 contains 14 residues. V trimming: 2 bases; J trimming: 7 bases; junction bases outside the gene matches: 5. Specimen: PBMCs. V usage is TRBV18 and J usage is TRBJ2-1; 7 bases match TRBD2. This TCR came from a woman between 18 and 29 years old in good health and CMV-seronegative. CDR3 sequence (DNA): TGTGCCAGCTCACCAATCAGGGAGGGGAATGAGCAGTTCTTC. It codes for CASSPIREGNEQFF.